These 10 T cell receptor beta chains were sequenced from one sample in a study of blood T cell repertoires in COVID-19. Libraries were prepared by immunoSEQ multiplex PCR; TCRdb keeps only in-frame clonotypes and omits some of them. The table records about 420,000 clones, roughly 89% of them present only once. Sequenced input: peripheral blood. The receptors come from a man aged 18 to 30 with COVID-19, enrolled during active disease.

The chain recombines TRBV7-3 with TRBJ1-1; D is uncertain. This CDR3 is 15 amino acids long. Germline-derived CDR1 and CDR2 are SGHTA and FQGTGA. V shed 2 bases and J shed 3 bases, with 13 bases lying between them. CDR3 sequence (DNA): TGTGCCAGCAGCTTAGGGCCGGGGAGGGACACTGAAGCTTTCTTT. Its protein is CASSLGPGRDTEAFF.

This chain connects TRBV7-2 to TRBJ2-2, with D maybe TRBD2 (6 bases). V dropped 5 bases and J dropped 7 bases, with 23 bases sitting between them. The germline V gene has CDR1 SGHTA and CDR2 FQGNSA. The CDR3 is made up of 17 amino acids. For the CDR3, the DNA is TGTGCCAGCAGCGCCCGGGCGTTCTCGGGAGTGGGCGGGGAGCTGTTTTTT. Translated: CASSARAFSGVGGELFF.

This chain uses TRBV19 with TRBJ1-1; 7 bases align to TRBD1. The ends lost 5 bases at V and 8 bases at J; junction bases unmatched: 8. Germline lookup yields CDR1 LNHDA and CDR2 SQIVND (reference sequence). CDR3 length: 13 residues. In DNA form, the CDR3 reads TGTGCCAGTAGTCACAAAAGGGGGCCGGAAGCTTTCTTT. Translating it yields CASSHKRGPEAFF.

The V call is TRBV6-5, the J call TRBJ1-2; D is ambiguous. V shed 11 bases and J shed 4 bases, with 11 bases lying between them. CDR1 MNHEY and CDR2 SVGAGI come from the germline V gene. CDR3 length: 11 amino acids. CDR3 in DNA: TGTGCCTCCGGTATGAGCTATGGCTACACCTTC. The encoded protein is CASGMSYGYTF.

The chain links TRBV2 to TRBJ2-2; TRBD2 matches 7 bases. The V and J ends lost 7 bases and 5 bases, in that order; junction bases with no gene match: 10. This CDR3 spans 15 amino acids. Germline CDR1 SNHLY, CDR2 FYNNEI. The CDR3 DNA is TGTGCCAGCACCGGGACTATTACCCATACCGGGGAGCTGTTTTTT. Amino acids: CASTGTITHTGELFF.

V is TRBV7-9 and J is TRBJ2-7, with TRBD2 identical over 8 bases. CDR3 size: 14 residues. Germline-derived CDR1 and CDR2 are SEHNR and FQNEAQ (reference sequence). The junction had 2 bases not matched to a gene; V was cut back by 2 bases and J by 2 bases. CDR3: CASSLSGSTYEQYF. For the CDR3, the DNA is TGTGCCAGCAGCTTAAGCGGGAGTACCTACGAGCAGTACTTC.

The J gene is TRBJ2-1, the V gene TRBV4-1, with 9 bases identical to TRBD2. Germline CDR1 and CDR2: MGHRA and YSYEKL. V lost 3 bases to trimming and J lost 0 bases; unmatched junction nucleotides: 15. The CDR3 is 20 residues long. In nucleotides, the CDR3 is TGCGCCAGCAGCCAGGTCTTCCAGCGGGGGGCCCGGAGCTCCTACAATGAGCAGTTCTTC. Translated, it gives CASSQVFQRGARSSYNEQFF.

The J gene is TRBJ1-1, the V gene TRBV20-1; D perhaps matches TRBD1 (5 bases). Trimming stripped 3 bases from V and 3 bases from J, with 11 bases between. Germline V gives CDR1 DFQATT, CDR2 SNEGSKA (reference sequence). The CDR3 has 13 residues. The CDR3 reads CSASRTPDTEAFF. The CDR3 DNA follows: TGCAGTGCTAGTCGGACACCTGACACTGAAGCTTTCTTT.

This clone has a single count. The gene calls are TRBV7-6 and TRBJ1-4, with 8 bases aligning to TRBD1. Germline assignment: CDR1 SGHVS and CDR2 FNYEAQ. V shed 5 bases and J 5 bases; nucleotides not matched to a gene: 7. CDR3 length: 15 amino acids. Written as DNA, the CDR3 is TGTGCCAGCAGCCCCGCCGGGACAGGAAATGAAAAACTGTTTTTT. It encodes CASSPAGTGNEKLFF.

This chain links TRBV24-1 with TRBJ1-2; a possible D gene is TRBD1 (6 bases). CDR3 length: 11 residues. V was shortened by 12 bases and J by 5 bases, with 12 bases between the two germline ends. Germline CDR1 and CDR2: KGHDR and SFDVKD. The CDR3 region is CAPPTGYGYTF. The CDR3 bases are TGTGCCCCTCCGACAGGTTATGGCTACACCTTC.